This T cell receptor beta chain was documented in a study of human T cells and chemical hapten exposure. Germline assignment: CDR1 SGHVT and CDR2 SQSDAQ. J gave up 7 bases and V 1 base, and 4 bases lay outside the gene matches. The CDR3 length is 15 residues. This clonotype has more than one count but fewer than ten. Noted time point: patch test 1, 2 weeks after DPC sensitization. The sample's treatment: therapeutic diphenylcyclopropenone sensitization with weekly scalp DPC. Blood, whole and unfractionated, served as the source for total RNA extraction. In the library, unique molecular identifiers were attached to individual cDNA molecules. A single record per CDR3 protein comes from TCRdb applying MiXCR to the RACE reads. Of some 340,000 distinct CDR3 sequences listed, 6% to 8.5% are singletons.

This chain connects TRBV7-4 to TRBJ1-1; 12 positions match TRBD1. Sequenced material: whole blood, taken in connection with sensitization to the hapten diphenylcyclopropenone (DPC). The TCR comes from a young woman with alopecia areata. Some clones in this sample may be carry-over from other donors' samples. The CDR3 sequence: CASSLGDRGHNEAFF. The CDR3, as DNA: TGTGCCAGCAGCTTAGGGGACAGGGGGCATAATGAAGCTTTCTTT.